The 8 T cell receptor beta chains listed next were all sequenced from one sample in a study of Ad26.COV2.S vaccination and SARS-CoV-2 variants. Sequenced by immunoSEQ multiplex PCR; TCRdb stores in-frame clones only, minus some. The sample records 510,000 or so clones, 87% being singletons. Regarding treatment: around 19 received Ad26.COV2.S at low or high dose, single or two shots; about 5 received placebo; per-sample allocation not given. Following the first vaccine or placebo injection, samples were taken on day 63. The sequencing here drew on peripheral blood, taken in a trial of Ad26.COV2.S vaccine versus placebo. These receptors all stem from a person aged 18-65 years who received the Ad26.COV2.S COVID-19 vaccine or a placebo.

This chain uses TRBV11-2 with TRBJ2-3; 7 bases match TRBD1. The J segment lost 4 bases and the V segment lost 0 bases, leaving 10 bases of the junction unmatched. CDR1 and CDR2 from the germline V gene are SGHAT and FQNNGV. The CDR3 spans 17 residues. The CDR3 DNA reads TGTGCCAGCAGCTTAGATTCGGGAAAGGGGGCCGCAGATACGCAGTATTTT. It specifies CASSLDSGKGAADTQYF. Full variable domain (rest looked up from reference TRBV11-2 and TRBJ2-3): EAGVAQSPRYKIIEKRQSVAFWCNPISGHATLYWYQQILGQGPKLLIQFQNNGVVDDSQLPKDRFSAERLKGVDSTLKIQPAKLEDSAVYLCASSLDSGKGAADTQYFGPGTRLTVL.

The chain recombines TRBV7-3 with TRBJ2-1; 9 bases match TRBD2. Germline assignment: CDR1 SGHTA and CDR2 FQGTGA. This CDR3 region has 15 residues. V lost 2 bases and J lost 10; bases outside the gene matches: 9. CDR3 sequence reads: CASSLVVAGVGEQFF. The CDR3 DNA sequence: TGTGCCAGCAGCTTAGTGGTAGCGGGAGTGGGAGAGCAGTTCTTC.

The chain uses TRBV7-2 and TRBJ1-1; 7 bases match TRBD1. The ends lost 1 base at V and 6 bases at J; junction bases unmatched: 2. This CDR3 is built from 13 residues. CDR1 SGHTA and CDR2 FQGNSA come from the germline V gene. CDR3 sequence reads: CASSLGGTAEAFF. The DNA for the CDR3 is TGTGCCAGCAGCTTAGGGGGGACAGCTGAAGCTTTCTTT.

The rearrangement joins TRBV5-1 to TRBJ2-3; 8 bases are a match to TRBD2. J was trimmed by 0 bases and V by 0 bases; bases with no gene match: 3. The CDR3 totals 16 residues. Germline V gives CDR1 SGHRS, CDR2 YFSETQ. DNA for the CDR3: TGCGCCAGCAGCTTGGCATTAGCGGGAAGCACAGATACGCAGTATTTT. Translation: CASSLALAGSTDTQYF.

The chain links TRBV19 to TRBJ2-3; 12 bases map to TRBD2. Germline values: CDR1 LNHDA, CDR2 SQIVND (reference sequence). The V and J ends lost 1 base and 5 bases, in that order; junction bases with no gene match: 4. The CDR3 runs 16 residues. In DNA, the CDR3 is TGTGCCAGTAGTATAGGACTAGCGGGAGTTGGAGATACGCAGTATTTT. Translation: CASSIGLAGVGDTQYF.

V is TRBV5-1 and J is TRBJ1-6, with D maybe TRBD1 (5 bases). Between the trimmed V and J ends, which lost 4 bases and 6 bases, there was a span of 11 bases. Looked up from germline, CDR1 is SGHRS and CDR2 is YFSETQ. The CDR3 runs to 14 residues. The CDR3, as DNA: TGCGCCAGCAGCCCAGGGACCAGTAATTCACCCCTCCACTTT. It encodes CASSPGTSNSPLHF.

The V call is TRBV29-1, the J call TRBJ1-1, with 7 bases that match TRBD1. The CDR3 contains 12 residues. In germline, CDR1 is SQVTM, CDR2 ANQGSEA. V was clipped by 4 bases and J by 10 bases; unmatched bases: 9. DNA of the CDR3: TGCAGCGTTGTGACAGGGAATAATCGAGCTTTCTTT. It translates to CSVVTGNNRAFF.

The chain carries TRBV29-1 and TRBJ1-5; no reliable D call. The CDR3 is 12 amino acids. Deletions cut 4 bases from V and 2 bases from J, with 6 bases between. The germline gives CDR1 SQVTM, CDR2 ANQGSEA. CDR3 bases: TGCAGCGTTGCCCAGGGCAATCAGCCCCAGCATTTT. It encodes CSVAQGNQPQHF.